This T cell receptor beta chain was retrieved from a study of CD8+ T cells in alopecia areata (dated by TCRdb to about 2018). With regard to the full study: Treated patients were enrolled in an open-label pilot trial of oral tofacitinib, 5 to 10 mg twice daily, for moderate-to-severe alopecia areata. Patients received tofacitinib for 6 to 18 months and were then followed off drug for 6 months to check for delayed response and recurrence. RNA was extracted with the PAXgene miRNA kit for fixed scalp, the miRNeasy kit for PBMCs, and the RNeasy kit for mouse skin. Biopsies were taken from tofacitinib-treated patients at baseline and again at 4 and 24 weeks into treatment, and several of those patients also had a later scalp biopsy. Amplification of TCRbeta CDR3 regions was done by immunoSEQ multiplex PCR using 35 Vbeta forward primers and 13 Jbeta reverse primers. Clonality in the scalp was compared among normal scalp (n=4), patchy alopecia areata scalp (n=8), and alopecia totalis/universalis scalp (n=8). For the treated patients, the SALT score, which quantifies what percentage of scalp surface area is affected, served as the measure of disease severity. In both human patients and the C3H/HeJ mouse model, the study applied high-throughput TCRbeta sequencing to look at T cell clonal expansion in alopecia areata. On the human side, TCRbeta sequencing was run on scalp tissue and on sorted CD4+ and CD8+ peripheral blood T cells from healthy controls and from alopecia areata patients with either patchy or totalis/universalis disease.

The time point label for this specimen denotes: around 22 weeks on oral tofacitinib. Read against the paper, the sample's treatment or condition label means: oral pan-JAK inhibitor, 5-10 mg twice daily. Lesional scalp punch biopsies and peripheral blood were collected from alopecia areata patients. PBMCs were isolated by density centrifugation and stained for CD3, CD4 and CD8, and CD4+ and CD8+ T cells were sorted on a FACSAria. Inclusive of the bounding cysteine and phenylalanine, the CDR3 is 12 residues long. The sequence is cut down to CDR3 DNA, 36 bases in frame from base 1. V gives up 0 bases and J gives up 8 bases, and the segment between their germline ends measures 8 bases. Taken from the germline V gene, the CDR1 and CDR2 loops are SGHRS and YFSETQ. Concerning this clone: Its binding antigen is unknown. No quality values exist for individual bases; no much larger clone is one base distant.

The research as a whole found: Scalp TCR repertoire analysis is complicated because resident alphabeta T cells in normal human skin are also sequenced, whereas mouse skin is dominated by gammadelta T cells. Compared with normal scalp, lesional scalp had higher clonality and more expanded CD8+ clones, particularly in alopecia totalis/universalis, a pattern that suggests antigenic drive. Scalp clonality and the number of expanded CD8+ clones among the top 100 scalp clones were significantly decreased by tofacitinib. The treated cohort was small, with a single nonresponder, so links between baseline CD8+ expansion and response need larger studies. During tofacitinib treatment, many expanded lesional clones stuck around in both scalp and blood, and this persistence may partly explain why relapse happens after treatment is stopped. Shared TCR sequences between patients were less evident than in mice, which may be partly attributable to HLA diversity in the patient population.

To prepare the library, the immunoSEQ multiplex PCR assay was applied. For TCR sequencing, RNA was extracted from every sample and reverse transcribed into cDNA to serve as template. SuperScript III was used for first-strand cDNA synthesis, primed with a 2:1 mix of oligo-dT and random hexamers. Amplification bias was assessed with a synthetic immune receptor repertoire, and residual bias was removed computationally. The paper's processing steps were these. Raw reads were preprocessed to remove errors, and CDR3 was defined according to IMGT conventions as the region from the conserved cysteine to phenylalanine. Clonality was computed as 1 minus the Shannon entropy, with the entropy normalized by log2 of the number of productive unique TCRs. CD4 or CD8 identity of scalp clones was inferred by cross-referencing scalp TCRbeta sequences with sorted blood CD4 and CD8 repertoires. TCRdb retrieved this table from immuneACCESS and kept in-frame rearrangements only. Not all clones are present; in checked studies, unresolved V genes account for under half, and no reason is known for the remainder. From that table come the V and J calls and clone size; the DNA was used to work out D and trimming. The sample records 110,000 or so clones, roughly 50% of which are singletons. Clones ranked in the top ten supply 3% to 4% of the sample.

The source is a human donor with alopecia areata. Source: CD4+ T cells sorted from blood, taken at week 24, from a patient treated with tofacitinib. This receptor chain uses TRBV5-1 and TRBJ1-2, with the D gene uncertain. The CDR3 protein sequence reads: CASSLEKGGYTF. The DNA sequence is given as TGCGCCAGCAGCTTGGAGAAAGGGGGCTACACCTTC. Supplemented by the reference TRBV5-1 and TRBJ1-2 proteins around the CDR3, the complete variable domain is KAGVTQTPRYLIKTRGQQVTLSCSPISGHRSVSWYQQTPGQGLQFLFEYFSETQRNKGNFPGRFSGRQFSNSRSEMNVSTLELGDSALYLCASSLEKGGYTFGSGTRLTVV.